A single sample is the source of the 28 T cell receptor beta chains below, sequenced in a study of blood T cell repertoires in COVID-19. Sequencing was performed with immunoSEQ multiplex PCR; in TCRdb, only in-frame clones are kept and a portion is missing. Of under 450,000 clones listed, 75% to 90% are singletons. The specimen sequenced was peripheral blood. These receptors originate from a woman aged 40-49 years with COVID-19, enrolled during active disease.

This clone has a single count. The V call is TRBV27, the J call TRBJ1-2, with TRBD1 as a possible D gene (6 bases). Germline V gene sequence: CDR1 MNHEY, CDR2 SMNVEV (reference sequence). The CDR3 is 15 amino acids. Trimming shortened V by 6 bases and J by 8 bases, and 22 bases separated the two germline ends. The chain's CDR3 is CASSPLPPRGDGYTF. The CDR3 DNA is TGTGCCAGCAGCCCGTTGCCCCCCAGGGGAGACGGCTACACCTTC.

DNA for the CDR3: TGCGCCAGCAGCTTGATACCGGGACAGGGGGCTGGCGAGCAGTACTTC. Amino acids: CASSLIPGQGAGEQYF. The rearrangement links TRBV5-1 to TRBJ2-7; 12 positions agree with TRBD1. V trimming: 1 base; J trimming: 6 bases; junction bases outside the gene matches: 8. This CDR3 comprises 16 residues. From germline, CDR1 is SGHRS and CDR2 YFSETQ.

CDR3 sequence: CASSYEDQPQHF. As DNA, the CDR3 is TGTGCCAGCAGTTACGAGGATCAGCCCCAGCATTTT. This sequence joins TRBV6-2 or TRBV6-3 and TRBJ1-5, with no clear D. Germline CDR1 reads MNHEY; CDR2 reads SVGEGT. The CDR3 has 12 residues. The V end lost 2 bases, the J end lost 5 bases, and 4 bases lay between the germline ends.

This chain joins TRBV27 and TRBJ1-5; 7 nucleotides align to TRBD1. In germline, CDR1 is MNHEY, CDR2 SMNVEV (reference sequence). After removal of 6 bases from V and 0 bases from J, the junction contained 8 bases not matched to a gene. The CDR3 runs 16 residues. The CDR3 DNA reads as TGTGCCAGCAGCCCGGCTAACAGGGGTAGCAATCAGCCCCAGCATTTT. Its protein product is CASSPANRGSNQPQHF.

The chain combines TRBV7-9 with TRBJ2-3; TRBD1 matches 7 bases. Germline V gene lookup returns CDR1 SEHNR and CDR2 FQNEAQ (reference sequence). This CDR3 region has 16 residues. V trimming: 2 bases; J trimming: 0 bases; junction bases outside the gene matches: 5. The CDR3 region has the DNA TGTGCCAGCAGCTTAACAGGGGACCCCAGCACAGATACGCAGTATTTT. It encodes CASSLTGDPSTDTQYF.

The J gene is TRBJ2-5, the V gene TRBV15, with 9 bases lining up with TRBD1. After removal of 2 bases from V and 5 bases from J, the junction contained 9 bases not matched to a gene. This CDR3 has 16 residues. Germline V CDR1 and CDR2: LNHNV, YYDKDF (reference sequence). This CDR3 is CATSRPRTGAEETQYF. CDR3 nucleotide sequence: TGTGCCACCAGCAGACCTAGGACAGGGGCGGAGGAGACCCAGTACTTC.

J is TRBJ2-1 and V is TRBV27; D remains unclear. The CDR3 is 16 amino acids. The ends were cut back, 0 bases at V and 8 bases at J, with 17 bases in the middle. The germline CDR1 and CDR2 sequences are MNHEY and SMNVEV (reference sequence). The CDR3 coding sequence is TGTGCCAGCAGTTTATCGAACCTATTAGGCGGTGATGAGCAGTTCTTC. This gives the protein CASSLSNLLGGDEQFF.

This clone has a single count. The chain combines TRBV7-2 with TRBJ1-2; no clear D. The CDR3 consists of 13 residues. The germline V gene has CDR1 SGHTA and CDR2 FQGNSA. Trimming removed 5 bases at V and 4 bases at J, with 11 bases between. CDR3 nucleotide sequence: TGTGCCAGCAGCGCACAGTCCTCCTATGGCTACACCTTC. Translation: CASSAQSSYGYTF.

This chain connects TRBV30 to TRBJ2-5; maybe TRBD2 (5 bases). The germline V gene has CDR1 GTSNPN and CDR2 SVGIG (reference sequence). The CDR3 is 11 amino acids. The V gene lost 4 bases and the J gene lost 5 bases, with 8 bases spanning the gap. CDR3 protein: CAWMRAETQYF. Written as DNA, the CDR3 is TGTGCCTGGATGAGGGCCGAGACCCAGTACTTC.

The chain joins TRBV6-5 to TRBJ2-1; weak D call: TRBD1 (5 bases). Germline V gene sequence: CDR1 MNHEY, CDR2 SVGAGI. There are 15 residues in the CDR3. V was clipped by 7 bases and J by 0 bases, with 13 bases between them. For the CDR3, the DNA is TGTGCCAGCACCCTAGACAGAAGCTCCTACAATGAGCAGTTCTTC. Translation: CASTLDRSSYNEQFF.

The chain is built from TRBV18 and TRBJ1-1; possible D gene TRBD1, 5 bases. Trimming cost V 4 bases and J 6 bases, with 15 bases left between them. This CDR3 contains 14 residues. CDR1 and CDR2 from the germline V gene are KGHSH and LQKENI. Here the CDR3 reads CASSLLPREAEAFF. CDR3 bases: TGTGCCAGCTCACTTCTCCCCAGGGAGGCTGAAGCTTTCTTT.

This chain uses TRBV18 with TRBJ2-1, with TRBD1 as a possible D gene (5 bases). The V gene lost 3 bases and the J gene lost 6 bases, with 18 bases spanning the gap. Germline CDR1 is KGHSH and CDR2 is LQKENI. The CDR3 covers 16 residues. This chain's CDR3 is CASSPFWGNLGNEQFF. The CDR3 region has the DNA TGTGCCAGCTCACCCTTCTGGGGCAACTTAGGCAATGAGCAGTTCTTC.

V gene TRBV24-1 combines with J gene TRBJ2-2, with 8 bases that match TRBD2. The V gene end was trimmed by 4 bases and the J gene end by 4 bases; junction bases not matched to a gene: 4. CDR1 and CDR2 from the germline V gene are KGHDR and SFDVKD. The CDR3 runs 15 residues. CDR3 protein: CATSDPTSGTGELFF. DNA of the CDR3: TGTGCCACCAGTGACCCTACTAGCGGCACCGGGGAGCTGTTTTTT.

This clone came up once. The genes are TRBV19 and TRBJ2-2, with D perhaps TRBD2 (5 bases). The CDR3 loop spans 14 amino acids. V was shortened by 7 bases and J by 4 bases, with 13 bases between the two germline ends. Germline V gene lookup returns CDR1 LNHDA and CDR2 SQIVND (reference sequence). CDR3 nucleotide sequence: TGTGCCAGTATACGAGGGATCGGCACCGGGGAGCTGTTTTTT. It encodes CASIRGIGTGELFF.

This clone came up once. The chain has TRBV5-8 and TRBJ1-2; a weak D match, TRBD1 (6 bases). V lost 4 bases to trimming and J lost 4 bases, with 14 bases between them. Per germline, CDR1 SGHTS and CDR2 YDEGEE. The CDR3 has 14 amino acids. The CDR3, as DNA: TGTGCCAGCAGCGTAGGGGGACCCCGCTATGGCTACACCTTC. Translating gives CASSVGGPRYGYTF.

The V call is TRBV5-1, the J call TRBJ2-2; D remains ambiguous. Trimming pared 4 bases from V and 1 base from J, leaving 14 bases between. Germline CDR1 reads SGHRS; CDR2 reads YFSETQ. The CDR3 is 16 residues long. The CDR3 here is CASSRQDLENTGELFF. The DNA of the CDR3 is TGCGCCAGCAGCCGTCAGGATCTCGAGAACACCGGGGAGCTGTTTTTT.

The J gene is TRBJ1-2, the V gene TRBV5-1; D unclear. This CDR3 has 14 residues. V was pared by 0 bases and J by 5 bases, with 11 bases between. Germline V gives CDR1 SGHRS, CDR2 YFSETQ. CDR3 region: CASSLGLSSYGYTF. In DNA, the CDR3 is TGCGCCAGCAGCTTGGGACTCAGCTCATATGGCTACACCTTC.

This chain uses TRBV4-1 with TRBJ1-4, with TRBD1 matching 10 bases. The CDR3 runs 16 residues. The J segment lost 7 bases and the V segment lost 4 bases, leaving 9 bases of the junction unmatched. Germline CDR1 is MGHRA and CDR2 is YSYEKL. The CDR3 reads CASSLPPGQGPEKLFF. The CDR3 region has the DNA TGCGCCAGCAGCCTACCTCCGGGACAGGGGCCTGAAAAACTGTTTTTT.

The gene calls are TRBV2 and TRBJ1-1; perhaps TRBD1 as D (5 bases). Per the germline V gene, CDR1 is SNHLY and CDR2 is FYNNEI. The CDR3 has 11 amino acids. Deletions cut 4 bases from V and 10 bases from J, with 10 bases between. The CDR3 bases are TGTGCCAGCAGTGTTGGGGCCGGAGCTTTCTTT. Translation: CASSVGAGAFF.

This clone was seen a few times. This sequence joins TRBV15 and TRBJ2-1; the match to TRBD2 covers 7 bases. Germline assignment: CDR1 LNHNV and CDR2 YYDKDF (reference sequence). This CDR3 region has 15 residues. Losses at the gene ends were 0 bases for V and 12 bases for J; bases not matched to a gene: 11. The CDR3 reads CATSREGEGSSVQFF. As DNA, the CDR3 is TGTGCCACCAGCAGAGAGGGGGAGGGCAGCTCGGTGCAGTTCTTC.

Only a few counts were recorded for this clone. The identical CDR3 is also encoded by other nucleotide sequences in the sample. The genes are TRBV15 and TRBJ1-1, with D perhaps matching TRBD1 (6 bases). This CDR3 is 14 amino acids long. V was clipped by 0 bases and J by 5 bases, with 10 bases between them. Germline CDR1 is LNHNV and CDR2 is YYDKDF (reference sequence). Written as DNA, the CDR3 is TGTGCCACCAGCAGAGATACAGGGAGAACTGAAGCTTTCTTT. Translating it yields CATSRDTGRTEAFF.

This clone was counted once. CDR3 sequence: CASRRTEYGYTF. CDR3 sequence (DNA): TGTGCCAGTAGGAGAACAGAGTATGGCTACACCTTC. This chain uses TRBV19 with TRBJ1-2; no definite D call. CDR3 length equals 12 residues. Germline V lookup: CDR1 LNHDA, CDR2 SQIVND (reference sequence). Trimming stripped 6 bases from V and 5 bases from J, with 10 bases between.

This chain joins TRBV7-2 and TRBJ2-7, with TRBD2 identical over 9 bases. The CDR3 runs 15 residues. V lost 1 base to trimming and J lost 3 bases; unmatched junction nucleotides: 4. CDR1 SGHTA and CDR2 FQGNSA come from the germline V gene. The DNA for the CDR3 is TGTGCCAGCAGCTTAGGTAGCGGGGGATTCTACGAGCAGTACTTC. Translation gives CASSLGSGGFYEQYF.

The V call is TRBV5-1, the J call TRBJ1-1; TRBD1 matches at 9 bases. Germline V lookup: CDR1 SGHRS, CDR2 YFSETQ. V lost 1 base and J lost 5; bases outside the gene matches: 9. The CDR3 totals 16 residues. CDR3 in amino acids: CASSLTGGATRTEAFF. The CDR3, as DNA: TGCGCCAGCAGCTTGACAGGGGGCGCGACGAGAACTGAAGCTTTCTTT.

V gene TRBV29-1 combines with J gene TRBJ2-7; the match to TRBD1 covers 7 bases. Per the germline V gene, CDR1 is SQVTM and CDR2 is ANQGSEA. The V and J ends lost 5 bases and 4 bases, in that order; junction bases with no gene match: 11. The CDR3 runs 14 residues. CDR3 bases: TGCAGCGTTACCTTAACAGGGGTCCTATACGAGCAGTACTTC. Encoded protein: CSVTLTGVLYEQYF.

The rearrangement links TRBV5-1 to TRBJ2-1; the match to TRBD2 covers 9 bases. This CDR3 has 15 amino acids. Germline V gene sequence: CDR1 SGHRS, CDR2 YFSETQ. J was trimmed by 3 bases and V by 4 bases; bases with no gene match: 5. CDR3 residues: CASSALAGFYNEQFF. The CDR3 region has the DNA TGCGCCAGCAGCGCCCTAGCGGGGTTCTACAATGAGCAGTTCTTC.

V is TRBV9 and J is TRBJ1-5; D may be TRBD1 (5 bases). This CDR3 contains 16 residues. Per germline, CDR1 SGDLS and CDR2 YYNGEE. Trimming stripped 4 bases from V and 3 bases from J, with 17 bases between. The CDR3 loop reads CASSPDVGGDNQPQHF. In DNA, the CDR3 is TGTGCCAGCAGCCCAGACGTGGGAGGGGACAATCAGCCCCAGCATTTT.

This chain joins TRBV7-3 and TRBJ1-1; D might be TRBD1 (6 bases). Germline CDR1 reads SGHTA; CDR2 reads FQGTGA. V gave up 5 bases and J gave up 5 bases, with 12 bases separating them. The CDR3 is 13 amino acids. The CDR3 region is CASSPRGATEAFF. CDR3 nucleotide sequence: TGTGCCAGCAGCCCCCGGGGGGCTACTGAAGCTTTCTTT. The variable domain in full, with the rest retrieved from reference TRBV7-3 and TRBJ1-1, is GAGVSQTPSNKVTEKGKYVELRCDPISGHTALYWYRQSLGQGPEFLIYFQGTGAADDSGLPNDRFFAVRPEGSVSTLKIQRTERGDSAVYLCASSPRGATEAFFGQGTRLTVV.